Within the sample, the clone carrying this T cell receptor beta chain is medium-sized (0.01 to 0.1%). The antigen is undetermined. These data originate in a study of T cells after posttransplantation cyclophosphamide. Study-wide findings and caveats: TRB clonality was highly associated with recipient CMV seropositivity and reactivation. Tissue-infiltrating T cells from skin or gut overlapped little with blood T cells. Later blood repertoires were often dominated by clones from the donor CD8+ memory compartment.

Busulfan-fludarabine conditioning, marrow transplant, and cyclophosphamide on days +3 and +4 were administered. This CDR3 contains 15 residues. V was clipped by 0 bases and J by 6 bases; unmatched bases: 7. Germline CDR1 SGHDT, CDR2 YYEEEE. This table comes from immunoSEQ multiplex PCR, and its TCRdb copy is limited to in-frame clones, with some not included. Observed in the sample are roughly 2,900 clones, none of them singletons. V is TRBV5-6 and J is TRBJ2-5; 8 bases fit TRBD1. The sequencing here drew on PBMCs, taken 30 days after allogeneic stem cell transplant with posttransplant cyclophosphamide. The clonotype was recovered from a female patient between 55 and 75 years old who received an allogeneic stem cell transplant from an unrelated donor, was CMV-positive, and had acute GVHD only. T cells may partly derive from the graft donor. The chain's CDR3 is CASSLGSGGGKTQYF. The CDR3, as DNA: TGTGCCAGCAGCTTGGGATCAGGGGGCGGGAAGACCCAGTACTTC.